This TCR beta chain was identified during a study of blood T cell repertoires in COVID-19. Study information: Acute-phase and convalescent COVID-19 samples originated in the United States, Italy and Spain. The cDNA or gDNA used as material had been derived from T cells, B-cell-depleted T cells, or PBMCs.

Methods used by the authors: Estimation of nucleated cell counts relied on the amplification of reference gene primers. The assay was immunoSEQ multiplex PCR, and TCRdb's table has in-frame clones only and misses some. The V and J calls and clone size were taken over from that table, and D and trimming were inferred from the DNA. The repertoire holds fewer than 250,000 clones, under 90% seen once, with approximately 6.9% in the top ten. This sequence was found in a man in his 60s with acute or convalescent COVID-19. The sample consisted of peripheral blood.

In DNA form, the CDR3 reads TGCAGCGTTACCAGAGACAGGGATAATGAGCAGTTCTTC. Translating it yields CSVTRDRDNEQFF. This sequence joins TRBV29-1 and TRBJ2-1; 7 nucleotides align to TRBD1. CDR1 and CDR2 from the germline V gene are SQVTM and ANQGSEA. This CDR3 is 13 amino acids long. J gave up 7 bases and V 5 bases, and 8 bases lay outside the gene matches.